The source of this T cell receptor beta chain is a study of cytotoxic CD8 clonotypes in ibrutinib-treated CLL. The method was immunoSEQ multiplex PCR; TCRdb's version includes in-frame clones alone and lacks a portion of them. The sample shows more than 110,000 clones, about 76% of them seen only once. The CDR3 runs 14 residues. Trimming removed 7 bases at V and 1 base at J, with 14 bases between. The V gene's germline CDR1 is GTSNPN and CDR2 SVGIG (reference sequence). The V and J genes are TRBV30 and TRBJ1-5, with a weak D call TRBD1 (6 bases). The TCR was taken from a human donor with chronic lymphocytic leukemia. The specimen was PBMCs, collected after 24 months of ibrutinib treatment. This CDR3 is CAFTQGPSNQPQHF. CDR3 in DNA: TGTGCCTTCACACAGGGACCAAGCAATCAGCCCCAGCATTTT.